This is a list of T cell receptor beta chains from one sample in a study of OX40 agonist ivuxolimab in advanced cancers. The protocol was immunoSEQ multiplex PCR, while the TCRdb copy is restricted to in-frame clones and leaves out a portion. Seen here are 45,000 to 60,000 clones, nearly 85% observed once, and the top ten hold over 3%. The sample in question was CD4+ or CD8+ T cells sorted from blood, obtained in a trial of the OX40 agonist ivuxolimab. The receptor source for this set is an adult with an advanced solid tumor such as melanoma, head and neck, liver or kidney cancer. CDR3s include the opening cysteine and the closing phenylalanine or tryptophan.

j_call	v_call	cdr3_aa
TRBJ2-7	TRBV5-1	CASSFNGGDGEQYF
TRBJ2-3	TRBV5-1	CASSYLAGDTDTQYF
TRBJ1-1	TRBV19	CASSITRNTEAFF
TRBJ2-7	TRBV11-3	CASSRGTAGSEQYF
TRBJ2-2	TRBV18	CASSKSGGSNTGELFF
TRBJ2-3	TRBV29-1	CSVGALGTDTQYF
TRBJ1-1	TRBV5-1	CASSPGLRVNTEAFF
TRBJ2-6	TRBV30	CAWSLWVQGANVLTF
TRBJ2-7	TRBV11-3	CASSSGGTPTGEQYF
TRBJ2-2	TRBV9	CASSVVSGRLAGELFF
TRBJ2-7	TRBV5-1	CASRSLEGTYEQYF
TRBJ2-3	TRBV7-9	CASSPRGPDTQYF
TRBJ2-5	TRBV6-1	CASSPIAGVGETQYF
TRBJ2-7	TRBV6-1	CASSSGRGSYEQYF
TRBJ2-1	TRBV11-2	CASRPSGRVSYNEQFF